Sequencing of this T cell receptor beta chain was carried out in a study of early T cells in non-severe SARS-CoV-2 infection. Study context: It was bulk RNA from unsorted whole blood that was sequenced, and the chains were unpaired. General observations from the study: A preference for anti-spike CD8 responses marked VDJdb matching, which missed private and CD4 specificities.

From germline, CDR1 is LGHNA and CDR2 YSLEER. CDR3 length: 13 residues. Deletions cut 4 bases from V and 4 bases from J, with 11 bases between. Unique molecular identifiers were affixed to single, distinct cDNA molecules. From the 5' RACE reads, TCRdb called clonotypes with MiXCR, one entry per CDR3 protein. This table has approximately 73,000 distinct CDR3 sequences, roughly 12% appearing once. About this clonotype itself: Its antigen is as yet unknown.

The material sequenced was whole blood. The origin of this receptor is an adult who was a healthcare worker with PCR-confirmed SARS-CoV-2 infection or an uninfected control (not recorded which). V gene TRBV4-3 combines with J gene TRBJ2-7; D may be TRBD1 (5 bases). The CDR3 reads CASSPLRQYEQYF. The CDR3 DNA is TGCGCCAGCAGCCCCCTTCGACAGTACGAGCAGTACTTC.